This T cell receptor (beta chain) appears in the sequencing data of a study of T-cell memory formation after mild COVID-19 (dated by TCRdb to the early 2020s). A note on the overall study: TCR sequence clusters from the two donors were largely donor specific. In two donors, T-cell clones that expanded and contracted after mild COVID-19 were followed by sequencing TCRalpha and TCRbeta repertoires longitudinally. The cohort was made up of two young adult volunteers, one female and one male, who were previously healthy. The investigation overall reported the following: Clones contracting from day 15 to 85 had balanced CD4/CD8 phenotypes, while a second wave expanding from day 15 to 37 was biased towards CD4+. Contracting CD4+ clones turned up mainly in the CM and EM memory subsets, whereas EMRA was where CD8+ clones were enriched. Some responding clones were detected in pre-infection memory, suggesting pre-existing cross-reactive memory T cells joined the SARS-CoV-2 response. Only a couple of mild cases were covered in the study, and larger cohorts including severe cases with pre-infection samples were considered necessary. SARS-CoV-2 specificity of the second-wave clones peaking on day 37 was not confirmed.

This clonotype was detected many times. No cognate antigen has been identified for it. There are no base qualities to consult, and no much larger clone falls within one base. Sequencing instrument: Illumina NovaSeq 6000. TCRalpha and TCRbeta cDNA libraries were built by 5'RACE with constant-segment primers, adding sample barcodes and unique molecular identifiers. RNA was extracted from every sample with Trizol reagent. Libraries were amplified in two PCR steps, with a second sample barcode and Illumina TruSeq adapters added in the second step. Libraries were sequenced on an Illumina NovaSeq with 2 x 150 bp paired-end reads. On the study's bioinformatics: Demultiplexing of reads and collapsing into UMI-guided consensus sequences were performed with migec v1.2.7. Using mixcr v2.1.11, the UMI consensuses were aligned to TRA and TRB V and J templates and assembled into clonotypes. Expanded or contracted clonotypes were those called significant by both edgeR and NoisET, with noise models trained on biological replicates. For edgeR calls, the cutoffs were a false discovery rate-adjusted p below 0.01 and a log2 fold-change threshold of 1. As an exploratory analysis of dynamics, max-normalized trajectories of the 1000 most abundant clonotypes were examined by PCA with hierarchical clustering. Separately sequenced CD4+ and CD8+ repertoires were used to assign a CD4 or CD8 phenotype to each responding clone. TCRdb reprocessing: public reads trimmed at Q25 with fastp, clones called with MiXCR, in-frame beta chains kept. Here each entry gathers all rows of one CDR3 protein and keeps the most common genes and DNA. The V and J calls were not made by the authors but by TCRdb's processing. Counted in this sample were about 130,000 distinct CDR3 sequences; about 15% of them appeared once. The top ten clones comprise 4.5% to 6.5% of the sample.

Between the V and J ends, shortened by 6 bases and 6 bases respectively, the junction contains 12 bases. Including cysteine and phenylalanine, the CDR3 has 12 amino acids. CDR3 DNA is the only sequence kept; it has 36 bases, read in frame from the first base. PBMCs were isolated by Ficoll-Paque density gradient centrifugation. Sequenced material: PBMCs or a T cell subset sorted from them (not recorded which). This sequence uses TRBV12-3 or TRBV12-4 and TRBJ2-7, with a tentative D gene TRBD2 over 6 matching bases. The sequence was obtained from a man in his late teens or twenties who had mild COVID-19 (a few samples of this study predate the infection). The sample titles of this study are shuffled in the database, so cell type and time point are left out; the donor was told from shared clones. The CDR3 reads CASSLGRSEQYF. In nucleotide form, the sequence is TGTGCCAGCAGCTTGGGGAGGAGCGAGCAGTACTTC.